Listed below are T cell receptor beta chains from one sample, sequenced in a study of T-cell memory formation after mild COVID-19. TCRdb itself ran the 5' RACE reads through MiXCR, one entry per CDR3 protein. In the table there are roughly 320,000 distinct CDR3 sequences, 25% to 30% of which are singletons. Sequenced input: PBMCs or a T cell subset sorted from them (not recorded which). These receptor sequences come from an adult woman who had mild COVID-19 (a few samples of this study predate the infection). Cell type and time point are not known. Each CDR3 is given with its conserved first and last residue. The D gene is left open where the match is weak. Size values are once, few and many counts, or a class for expanded clones, and some rows have none.

clone size	V gene	J gene	D gene	CDR3 protein	CDR3 DNA
NA	TRBV7-2	TRBJ2-1	NA	CASSLEWSYNEQFF	TGTGCCAGCAGCTTAGAGTGGTCATACAATGAGCAGTTCTTC
NA	TRBV9	TRBJ1-1	NA	CASSVGDIGMNTEAFF	TGTGCCAGCAGCGTAGGGGACATCGGGATGAACACTGAAGCTTTCTTT
few	TRBV7-9	TRBJ1-2	NA	CASSPGGPDYGYTF	TGTGCCAGCAGCCCCGGGGGGCCAGACTATGGCTACACCTTC
NA	TRBV3-1	TRBJ2-7	TRBD2	CASSQGGTGLDGEQYF	TGTGCCAGCAGCCAGGGTGGGACGGGACTAGATGGCGAGCAGTACTTC
few	TRBV20-1	TRBJ2-7	NA	CSARDASLPYEQYF	TGCAGTGCTAGAGATGCCTCCTTGCCCTACGAGCAGTACTTC
NA	TRBV12-3/TRBV12-4	TRBJ2-5	NA	CASSLSGPRETQYF	TGTGCCAGCAGTTTATCAGGGCCCCGCGAGACCCAGTACTTC
few	TRBV2	TRBJ2-7	NA	CASNPGSLAEQYF	TGTGCCAGCAATCCCGGGTCCTTGGCAGAGCAGTACTTC
NA	TRBV29-1	TRBJ1-1	NA	CSMSGAIRAEAFF	TGCAGCATGAGTGGGGCGATCAGGGCTGAAGCTTTCTTT
few	TRBV11-2	TRBJ2-6	NA	CASSAHTVSGANVLTF	TGTGCCAGCAGCGCCCACACGGTCTCTGGGGCCAACGTCCTGACTTTC
once	TRBV14	TRBJ1-1	NA	CASSQDLSRGTEAFF	TGTGCCAGCAGCCAAGACTTAAGTCGGGGCACTGAAGCTTTCTTT
many	TRBV7-2	TRBJ2-5	TRBD2	CASSELARTQYF	TGTGCCAGCAGCGAACTAGCGCGGACCCAGTACTTC
NA	TRBV30	TRBJ1-2	NA	CAWSVAVNYGYTF	TGTGCCTGGAGTGTTGCCGTTAACTATGGCTACACCTTC
NA	TRBV11-2	TRBJ1-2	NA	CASSPGLAGYTF	TGTGCCAGCAGCCCTGGCCTGGCGGGGTACACCTTC
NA	TRBV12-3/TRBV12-4	TRBJ2-2	TRBD2	CASSSDLAGAGELFF	TGTGCCAGCAGTTCGGATCTAGCGGGAGCCGGGGAGCTGTTTTTT
NA	TRBV4-3	TRBJ2-3	NA	CASSQVLASWTDTQYF	TGCGCCAGCAGCCAAGTCCTAGCGTCCTGGACAGATACGCAGTATTTT
few	TRBV7-2	TRBJ2-5	NA	CASSLAGLHQETQYF	TGTGCCAGCAGCTTAGCGGGCTTGCATCAAGAGACCCAGTACTTC
few	TRBV7-9	TRBJ2-6	TRBD1	CASSPRGDSNSGANVLTF	TGTGCCAGCAGCCCCCGTGGGGACAGCAACTCTGGGGCCAACGTCCTGACTTTC
few	TRBV6-6	TRBJ1-1	NA	CASTHRGSLGGTEAFF	TGTGCCAGCACCCATCGAGGGTCCTTGGGGGGAACTGAAGCTTTCTTT
once	TRBV6-4	TRBJ2-5	TRBD1	CASSPGTGAETQYF	TGTGCCAGCAGTCCAGGGACAGGCGCAGAGACCCAGTACTTC
NA	TRBV19	TRBJ1-5	NA	CASTVLSVSVGNQPQHF	TGTGCCAGTACCGTCCTATCAGTCAGTGTCGGCAATCAGCCCCAGCATTTT
NA	TRBV3-1	TRBJ1-2	NA	CASSQGVPNYGYTF	TGTGCCAGCAGCCAAGGGGTACCTAACTATGGCTACACCTTC
NA	TRBV21-1	TRBJ2-1	NA	CASSSYGPHNEQFF	TGTGCCAGCAGCAGTTACGGACCCCACAATGAGCAGTTCTTC
few	TRBV7-6	TRBJ2-7	NA	CASSLGPGGSPEQYF	TGTGCCAGCAGCTTAGGGCCAGGGGGGTCCCCCGAGCAGTACTTC
NA	TRBV12-3/TRBV12-4	TRBJ1-4	TRBD1	CASSRDRGPLATNEKLFF	TGTGCCAGCAGCCGGGACAGGGGGCCCCTAGCAACTAATGAAAAACTGTTTTTT
few	TRBV7-2	TRBJ2-7	TRBD2	CASTGLADSYEQYF	TGTGCCAGCACCGGACTAGCGGATTCCTACGAGCAGTACTTC
NA	TRBV7-3	TRBJ1-2	NA	CASSLPGSNGYTF	TGTGCCAGCAGCTTACCCGGGAGTAATGGCTACACCTTC
NA	TRBV20-1	TRBJ2-7	TRBD2	CSARELAGSGEQYF	TGCAGTGCTAGGGAACTAGCGGGGTCGGGGGAGCAGTACTTC